One and the same sample provided the 23 T cell receptor beta chains below, sequenced in a study of blood T cell repertoires in COVID-19. Method: immunoSEQ multiplex PCR; TCRdb's copy keeps in-frame clones and lacks some. Here the sample spans some 44,000 clones, roughly 90% being singletons. Material for sequencing was peripheral blood. Receptors originate from a human donor in a cohort sampled during active COVID-19.

This clone was observed once. This rearrangement joins TRBV7-9 to TRBJ1-1, with D perhaps TRBD1 (5 bases). V dropped 5 bases and J dropped 4 bases, with 11 bases sitting between them. CDR3 length equals 13 residues. From germline, CDR1 is SEHNR and CDR2 FQNEAQ (reference sequence). The CDR3 bases are TGTGCCAGCAGCCTCGGGGGGGGCACTGAAGCTTTCTTT. It translates to CASSLGGGTEAFF.

J is TRBJ2-5 and V is TRBV6-6, with 8 bases fitting TRBD1. The CDR3 runs 13 residues. Germline V gene lookup returns CDR1 MNHNY and CDR2 SVGAGI (reference sequence). Trimming removed 6 bases from V and 4 bases from J; junction bases left unmatched: 4. The CDR3 DNA sequence: TGTGCCAGCAGATCAACAGGGGGAGAGACCCAGTACTTC. Its translation: CASRSTGGETQYF.

This chain links TRBV3-1 (or the pseudogene TRBV3-2) with TRBJ2-3; 8 bases are shared with TRBD2. V lost 0 bases and J lost 6; bases outside the gene matches: 11. The CDR3 contains 17 residues. The germline gives CDR1 LGHDT, CDR2 YNNKEL (reference sequence). The CDR3 region has the DNA TGTGCCAGCAGCCAAGATTGGACCGGGGGGGACGGGGATACGCAGTATTTT. Translated, it gives CASSQDWTGGDGDTQYF.

The chain employs TRBV6-1 and TRBJ1-2; no definite D call. The CDR3 is 18 residues long. CDR1 is MNHNS, CDR2 SASEGT, per germline. V was shortened by 3 bases and J by 4 bases, with 24 bases between the two germline ends. The CDR3 here is CASSETFPRGPDRYGYTF. CDR3 nucleotides: TGTGCCAGCAGTGAGACCTTTCCGAGAGGTCCCGACCGCTATGGCTACACCTTC.

This clone was seen once. The J gene is TRBJ1-1, the V gene TRBV29-1; D remains unclear. There are 13 residues in the CDR3. The germline V and J ends were trimmed by 5 bases and 0 bases, with 10 bases remaining between them. CDR1 and CDR2 (germline): SQVTM, ANQGSEA. This CDR3 reads CSVHSEMNTEAFF. The DNA for the CDR3 is TGCAGCGTTCATAGCGAGATGAACACTGAAGCTTTCTTT.

The V call is TRBV2, the J call TRBJ2-7; D may be TRBD2 (5 bases). This CDR3 contains 14 residues. V was cut by 0 bases and J by 3 bases, with 9 bases left in between. CDR1 is SNHLY, CDR2 FYNNEI, per germline. CDR3 coding DNA: TGTGCCAGCAGTGAAGCGGGAGAGGTCTACGAGCAGTACTTC. This codes for CASSEAGEVYEQYF.

The J gene is TRBJ2-1, the V gene TRBV29-1; 8 positions match TRBD1. CDR3 size: 16 residues. CDR1 is SQVTM and CDR2 is ANQGSEA in the germline V gene. The trim removed 3 bases at V and 0 bases at J, leaving 7 bases unmatched. CDR3 coding DNA: TGCAGCGTTGACTCAACAGGGGGGAGCTCCTACAATGAGCAGTTCTTC. Translating it yields CSVDSTGGSSYNEQFF.

The chain joins TRBV10-1 to TRBJ1-6, with D perhaps TRBD1 (5 bases). The CDR3 is made up of 16 amino acids. The germline V gene encodes CDR1 WNHNN and CDR2 SYGVQD (reference sequence). V lost 7 bases and J 8 bases, leaving 21 bases between the germline ends. The CDR3 is CASTKILCGTYSPLHF. The DNA for the CDR3 is TGCGCCAGCACTAAGATCCTTTGTGGGACTTATTCACCCCTCCACTTT.

The chain has TRBV7-9 and TRBJ1-4, with 7 bases aligning to TRBD1. V was pared by 1 base and J by 4 bases, with 3 bases of the junction left unmatched. The CDR3 consists of 15 residues. Germline CDR1 SEHNR, CDR2 FQNEAQ (reference sequence). The CDR3, as DNA: TGTGCCAGCAGCTTAGGGACAGGCATTAATGAAAAACTGTTTTTT. Translating gives CASSLGTGINEKLFF.

The chain couples TRBV4-1 to TRBJ2-1; 9 bases map to TRBD2. With 0 bases clipped from V and 1 base from J, the junction kept 4 bases outside the gene matches. In germline, CDR1 is MGHRA, CDR2 YSYEKL. The CDR3 has 17 amino acids. CDR3 in DNA: TGCGCCAGCAGCCAAGATGCGGGGGGGCTTTCCTACAATGAGCAGTTCTTC. The encoded protein is CASSQDAGGLSYNEQFF.

This rearrangement joins TRBV27 to TRBJ2-3, with D possibly matching TRBD1 (6 bases). Germline lookup yields CDR1 MNHEY and CDR2 SMNVEV (reference sequence). V lost 2 bases and J lost 5, with 8 bases in between. The CDR3 loop spans 13 amino acids. CDR3 in amino acids: CASSLQGQDTQYF. The CDR3 region has the DNA TGTGCCAGCAGTTTACAGGGACAAGATACGCAGTATTTT.

This clone was detected a few times. The V and J genes are TRBV6-1 and TRBJ2-5; tentatively, D is TRBD1 (6 bases). The CDR3 is 14 amino acids. With 3 bases removed from V and 6 bases from J, the gap between germline ends came to 14 bases. CDR1 and CDR2 (germline): MNHNS, SASEGT. CDR3 DNA sequence: TGTGCCAGCAGTGACAGGGGAGCTATTAAGACCCAGTACTTC. It specifies CASSDRGAIKTQYF.

As DNA, the CDR3 is TGTGCCAGCTCACCTCCCTGGACAGACGGCTACACCTTC. Translated: CASSPPWTDGYTF. This sequence joins TRBV18 and TRBJ1-2, with D perhaps TRBD1 (6 bases). The CDR3 extends over 13 amino acids. V was trimmed by 3 bases and J by 8 bases, leaving 13 bases between them. Germline loops: CDR1 KGHSH, CDR2 LQKENI. Complete variable domain (other parts from reference TRBV18 and TRBJ1-2): NAGVMQNPRHLVRRRGQEARLRCSPMKGHSHVYWYRQLPEEGLKFMVYLQKENIIDESGMPKERFSAEFPKEGPSILRIQQVVRGDSAAYFCASSPPWTDGYTFGSGTRLTVV.

This chain links TRBV30 with TRBJ2-3, with TRBD2 identical over 9 bases. V lost 4 bases, J lost 2 bases, and 1 base stayed unmatched. Germline V CDR1 and CDR2: GTSNPN, SVGIG (reference sequence). The length of the CDR3 is 13 residues. CDR3 nucleotide sequence: TGTGCCTGGACTAGCGGGAACACAGATACGCAGTATTTT. This encodes CAWTSGNTDTQYF.

This chain uses TRBV18 with TRBJ1-1; 8 positions match TRBD1. The germline V gene encodes CDR1 KGHSH and CDR2 LQKENI. V was pared by 2 bases and J by 3 bases, with 5 bases of the junction left unmatched. CDR3 length: 15 residues. The CDR3 sequence: CASSPNRGVDTEAFF. The DNA for the CDR3 is TGTGCCAGCTCACCAAACAGGGGGGTGGACACTGAAGCTTTCTTT. Drawing the rest from reference TRBV18 and TRBJ1-1, the complete variable domain is NAGVMQNPRHLVRRRGQEARLRCSPMKGHSHVYWYRQLPEEGLKFMVYLQKENIIDESGMPKERFSAEFPKEGPSILRIQQVVRGDSAAYFCASSPNRGVDTEAFFGQGTRLTVV.

This clone was recorded only once. The rearrangement uses TRBV12-5 and TRBJ1-2, with D perhaps TRBD1 (6 bases). Germline CDR1 LGHNT, CDR2 FRNRAP. The CDR3 totals 13 residues. Trimming shortened V by 3 bases and J by 4 bases, and 9 bases separated the two germline ends. CDR3 sequence (DNA): TGTGCTAGTGGTTTCTCCAGGGGCTATGGCTACACCTTC. As protein: CASGFSRGYGYTF. Full variable domain (outside the CDR3, taken from reference TRBV12-5 and TRBJ1-2): DARVTQTPRHKVTEMGQEVTMRCQPILGHNTVFWYRQTMMQGLELLAYFRNRAPLDDSGMPKDRFSAEMPDATLATLKIQPSEPRDSAVYFCASGFSRGYGYTFGSGTRLTVV.

The chain carries TRBV19 and TRBJ2-3; D might be TRBD2 (7 bases). This CDR3 is built from 15 residues. Per germline, CDR1 LNHDA and CDR2 SQIVND (reference sequence). V was shortened by 5 bases and J by 4 bases, with 16 bases between the two germline ends. CDR3 coding DNA: TGTGCCAGTAGTCCTCCCCGGGGGGCGGCAGATACGCAGTATTTT. It specifies CASSPPRGAADTQYF.

The chain links TRBV30 to TRBJ1-2; D may be TRBD1 (6 bases). The CDR3 is 13 residues long. The germline CDR1 and CDR2 sequences are GTSNPN and SVGIG (reference sequence). The V end lost 0 bases, the J end lost 7 bases, and 12 bases lay between the germline ends. CDR3 sequence (DNA): TGTGCCTGGAGTGTCCCGCAGGGGACTGGCTACACCTTC. It translates to CAWSVPQGTGYTF.

This clone was found once. This chain joins TRBV29-1 and TRBJ2-3; a possible D gene is TRBD1 (6 bases). Germline V CDR1 and CDR2: SQVTM, ANQGSEA. The V and J ends lost 5 bases and 2 bases respectively, with 14 bases between them. This CDR3 has 14 residues. The CDR3 DNA is TGCAGCGTTAAACAGGGAGCAAACACAGATACGCAGTATTTT. It translates to CSVKQGANTDTQYF.

This clone has only a few counts. V and J are TRBV29-1 and TRBJ1-1; D remains unclear. The CDR3 contains 12 residues. V lost 5 bases and J 3 bases, leaving 10 bases between the germline ends. Germline V gene sequence: CDR1 SQVTM, CDR2 ANQGSEA. The chain's CDR3 is CSVRSTDTEAFF. DNA of the CDR3: TGCAGCGTTCGGTCCACAGACACTGAAGCTTTCTTT.

The CDR3 region has the DNA TGTGCCAGCCACAGCGTACAGGGGTTAACTGAAGCTTTCTTT. The encoded protein is CASHSVQGLTEAFF. This chain uses TRBV2 with TRBJ1-1; 7 bases align to TRBD1. This CDR3 has 14 residues. With V trimmed by 8 bases and J by 5 bases, 11 bases remained unmatched. Germline CDR1 and CDR2: SNHLY and FYNNEI.

Only a few counts were recorded for this clone. The CDR3 protein is CASSEGGGQPQHF. The DNA of the CDR3 is TGTGCCAGCAGTGAAGGGGGGGGTCAGCCCCAGCATTTT. The rearrangement links TRBV2 to TRBJ1-5; a weak D match, TRBD1 (5 bases). Between the trimmed V and J ends, which lost 1 base and 6 bases, there was a span of 7 bases. The CDR3 length is 13 residues. CDR1 and CDR2 (germline): SNHLY, FYNNEI. Supplemented by reference TRBV2 and TRBJ1-5, the full variable domain reads EPEVTQTPSHQVTQMGQEVILRCVPISNHLYFYWYRQILGQKVEFLVSFYNNEISEKSEIFDDQFSVERPDGSNFTLKIRSTKLEDSAMYFCASSEGGGQPQHFGDGTRLSIL.

The chain employs TRBV7-8 and TRBJ1-1, with TRBD1 identical over 7 bases. Losses at the gene ends were 2 bases for V and 4 bases for J; bases not matched to a gene: 4. The CDR3 runs to 14 residues. CDR1 and CDR2 from the germline V gene are SGHVS and FQNEAQ. The CDR3 coding sequence is TGTGCCAGCAGCTTATCGACAGGGATCACTGAAGCTTTCTTT. Protein product: CASSLSTGITEAFF.